Listed below are T cell receptor beta chains from one sample, sequenced in a study of blood T cell repertoires in COVID-19. Assay used: immunoSEQ multiplex PCR; TCRdb lists only in-frame clones, some missing. The sample contains around 15,000 clones, 70% to 90% of which appear only once. Sequenced: peripheral blood. The receptors stem from a human donor in a cohort sampled during active COVID-19. CDR3s include the opening cysteine and the closing phenylalanine or tryptophan. The order of the fields is V gene, J gene, D gene, clone size, CDR3 DNA, CDR3 protein. D genes are given only for firm matches. A row's size may be missing; if present it is once, few, many or a size class.

V gene: TRBV19; J gene: TRBJ2-3; D gene: -; clone size: -; CDR3 DNA: TGTGCCAGTACCCTTTATAGTCACAGGGTTAGCACAGATACGCAGTATTTT; CDR3 protein: CASTLYSHRVSTDTQYF
V gene: TRBV6-2/TRBV6-3; J gene: TRBJ2-2; D gene: TRBD2; clone size: -; CDR3 DNA: TGTGCCAGCAGTTACGGACTAGCGATGAACACCGGGGAGCTGTTTTTT; CDR3 protein: CASSYGLAMNTGELFF
V gene: TRBV6-1; J gene: TRBJ2-5; D gene: -; clone size: -; CDR3 DNA: TGTGCCAGCAGTGATTCAGGAATCCAAGAGACCCAGTACTTC; CDR3 protein: CASSDSGIQETQYF
V gene: TRBV27; J gene: TRBJ1-1; D gene: TRBD1; clone size: -; CDR3 DNA: TGTGCCAGCAGTTTGACCAGGGGGGAGAACACTGAAGCTTTCTTT; CDR3 protein: CASSLTRGENTEAFF
V gene: TRBV5-1; J gene: TRBJ2-5; D gene: TRBD2; clone size: -; CDR3 DNA: TGCGCCAGCAGCCTGGGAGCTAGCGGGGATGGAGAGACCCAGTACTTC; CDR3 protein: CASSLGASGDGETQYF
V gene: TRBV11-2; J gene: TRBJ2-7; D gene: TRBD2; clone size: -; CDR3 DNA: TGTGCCAGCAGCTTATCTAGCGGGCGCTCCTACGAGCAGTACTTC; CDR3 protein: CASSLSSGRSYEQYF
V gene: TRBV5-1; J gene: TRBJ2-2; D gene: -; clone size: -; CDR3 DNA: TGCGCCAGCAGTAGGGGGTCCGACACCGGGGAGCTGTTTTTT; CDR3 protein: CASSRGSDTGELFF
V gene: TRBV19; J gene: TRBJ2-1; D gene: TRBD2; clone size: -; CDR3 DNA: TGTGCCAGTAGTATTCCGAGCGGGGGTAACAATGAGCAGTTCTTC; CDR3 protein: CASSIPSGGNNEQFF
V gene: TRBV6-2/TRBV6-3; J gene: TRBJ1-2; D gene: TRBD1; clone size: -; CDR3 DNA: TGTGCCAGCAGTTACTCGGGACAGGGTAACTATGGCTACACCTTC; CDR3 protein: CASSYSGQGNYGYTF
V gene: TRBV5-3; J gene: TRBJ1-2; D gene: TRBD1; clone size: once; CDR3 DNA: TGTGCCAGAAGCATACGACAGGGATACTACTATGGCTACACCTTC; CDR3 protein: CARSIRQGYYYGYTF
V gene: TRBV7-6; J gene: TRBJ2-5; D gene: -; clone size: -; CDR3 DNA: TGTGCCAGCAGCCCAACAGGCCTCCAAGAGACCCAGTACTTC; CDR3 protein: CASSPTGLQETQYF
V gene: TRBV28; J gene: TRBJ1-5; D gene: -; clone size: -; CDR3 DNA: TGTGCCAGCAACAAGGATAGGGGCCCCAACATTAGCAATCAGCCCCAGCATTTT; CDR3 protein: CASNKDRGPNISNQPQHF
V gene: TRBV11-3; J gene: TRBJ2-1; D gene: TRBD1; clone size: -; CDR3 DNA: TGTGCCAGCAGCTTGGGACAGGGATTAGCTGATGAGCAGTTCTTC; CDR3 protein: CASSLGQGLADEQFF
V gene: TRBV9; J gene: TRBJ1-1; D gene: TRBD1; clone size: -; CDR3 DNA: TGTGCCAGCAGCCCTTCCTTGGCGGGACAGATCATGAACACTGAAGCTTTCTTT; CDR3 protein: CASSPSLAGQIMNTEAFF